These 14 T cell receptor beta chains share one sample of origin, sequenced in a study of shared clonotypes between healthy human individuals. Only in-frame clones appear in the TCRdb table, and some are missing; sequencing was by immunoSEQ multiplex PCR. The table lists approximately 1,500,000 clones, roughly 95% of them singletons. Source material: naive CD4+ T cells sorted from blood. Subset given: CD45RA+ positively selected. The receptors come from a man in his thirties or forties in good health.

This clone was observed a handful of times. This CDR3 reads CASSIVGQGGDEQFF. CDR3 DNA: TGTGCCAGTAGTATCGTGGGACAGGGAGGGGACGAGCAGTTCTTC. The chain employs TRBV19 and TRBJ2-1; 9 bases agree with TRBD1. The CDR3 sequence is 15 residues long. Germline-derived CDR1 and CDR2 are LNHDA and SQIVND (reference sequence). The junction had 10 bases not matched to a gene; V was cut back by 3 bases and J by 10 bases.

In DNA, the CDR3 is TGTGCCAGCAGCTTAACGTCAGGTACCCTCTCCTACAATGAGCAGTTCTTC. Protein product: CASSLTSGTLSYNEQFF. The J gene is TRBJ2-1, the V gene TRBV11-2; D gene uncertain. Between the trimmed V and J ends, which lost 2 bases and 0 bases, there was a span of 14 bases. The CDR3 totals 17 residues. The germline gives CDR1 SGHAT, CDR2 FQNNGV. The full variable domain, in which reference TRBV11-2 and TRBJ2-1 provide the parts outside the CDR3, is EAGVAQSPRYKIIEKRQSVAFWCNPISGHATLYWYQQILGQGPKLLIQFQNNGVVDDSQLPKDRFSAERLKGVDSTLKIQPAKLEDSAVYLCASSLTSGTLSYNEQFFGPGTRLTVL.

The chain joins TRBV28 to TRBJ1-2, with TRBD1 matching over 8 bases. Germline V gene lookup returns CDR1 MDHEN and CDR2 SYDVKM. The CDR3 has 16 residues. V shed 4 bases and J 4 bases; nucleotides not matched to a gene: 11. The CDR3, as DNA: TGTGCCAGCAGTTCCTACTCGACAGGGGTCCCCTATGGCTACACCTTC. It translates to CASSSYSTGVPYGYTF.

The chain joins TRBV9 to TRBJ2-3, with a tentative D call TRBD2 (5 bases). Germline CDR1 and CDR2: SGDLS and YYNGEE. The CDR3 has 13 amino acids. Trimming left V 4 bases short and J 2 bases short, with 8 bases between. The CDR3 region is CASSPGNTDTQYF. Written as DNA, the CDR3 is TGTGCCAGCAGCCCGGGGAACACAGATACGCAGTATTTT.

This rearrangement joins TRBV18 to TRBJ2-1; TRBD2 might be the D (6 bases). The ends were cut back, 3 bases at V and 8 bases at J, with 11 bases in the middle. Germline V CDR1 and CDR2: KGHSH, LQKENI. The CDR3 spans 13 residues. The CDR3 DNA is TGTGCCAGCTCACCTCGGGAGTCGCATGAGCAGTTCTTC. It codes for CASSPRESHEQFF.

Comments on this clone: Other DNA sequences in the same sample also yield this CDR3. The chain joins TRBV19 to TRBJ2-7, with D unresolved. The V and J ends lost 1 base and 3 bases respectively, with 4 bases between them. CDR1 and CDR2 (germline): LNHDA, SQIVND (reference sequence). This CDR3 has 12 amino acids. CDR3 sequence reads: CASSIGGYEQYF. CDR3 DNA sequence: TGTGCCAGTAGTATAGGAGGCTACGAGCAGTACTTC. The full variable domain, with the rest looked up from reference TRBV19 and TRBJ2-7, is DGGITQSPKYLFRKEGQNVTLSCEQNLNHDAMYWYRQDPGQGLRLIYYSQIVNDFQKGDIAEGYSVSREKKESFPLTVTSAQKNPTAFYLCASSIGGYEQYFGPGTRLTVT.

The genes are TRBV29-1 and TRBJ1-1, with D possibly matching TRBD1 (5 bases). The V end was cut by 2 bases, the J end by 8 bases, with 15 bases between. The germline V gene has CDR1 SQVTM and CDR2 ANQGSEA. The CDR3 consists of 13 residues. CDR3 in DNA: TGCAGCGTTGAAATAGGCCGGGGGAGGGAAGCTTTCTTT. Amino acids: CSVEIGRGREAFF.

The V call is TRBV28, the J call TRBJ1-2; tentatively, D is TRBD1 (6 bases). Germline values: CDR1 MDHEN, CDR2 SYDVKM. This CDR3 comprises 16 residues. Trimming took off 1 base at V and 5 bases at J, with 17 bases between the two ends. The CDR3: CASSLSLRGGQYGYTF. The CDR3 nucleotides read TGTGCCAGCAGTTTATCGCTTAGAGGGGGTCAGTATGGCTACACCTTC.

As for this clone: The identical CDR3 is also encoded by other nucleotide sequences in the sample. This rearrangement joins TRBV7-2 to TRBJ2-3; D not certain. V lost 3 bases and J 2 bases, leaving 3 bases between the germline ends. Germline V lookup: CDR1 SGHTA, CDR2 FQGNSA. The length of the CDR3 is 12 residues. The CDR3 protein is CASSFSTDTQYF. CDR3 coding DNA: TGTGCCAGCAGCTTCTCCACAGATACGCAGTATTTT.

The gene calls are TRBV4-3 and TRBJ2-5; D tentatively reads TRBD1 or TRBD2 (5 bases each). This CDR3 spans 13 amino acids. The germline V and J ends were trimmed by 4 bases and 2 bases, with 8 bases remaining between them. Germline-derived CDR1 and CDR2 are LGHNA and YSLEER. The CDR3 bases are TGCGCCAGCAGCCTGAGGGGTCAAGAGACCCAGTACTTC. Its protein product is CASSLRGQETQYF.

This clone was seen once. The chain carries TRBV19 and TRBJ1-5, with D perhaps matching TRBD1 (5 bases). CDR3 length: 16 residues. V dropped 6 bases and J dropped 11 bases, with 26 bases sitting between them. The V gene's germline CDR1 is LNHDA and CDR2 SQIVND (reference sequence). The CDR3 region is CASSLYLVYGRGAQHF. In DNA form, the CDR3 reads TGTGCCAGTAGCCTATACCTCGTGTACGGGCGGGGGGCCCAGCATTTT. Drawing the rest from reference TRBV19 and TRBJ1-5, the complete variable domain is DGGITQSPKYLFRKEGQNVTLSCEQNLNHDAMYWYRQDPGQGLRLIYYSQIVNDFQKGDIAEGYSVSREKKESFPLTVTSAQKNPTAFYLCASSLYLVYGRGAQHFGDGTRLSIL.

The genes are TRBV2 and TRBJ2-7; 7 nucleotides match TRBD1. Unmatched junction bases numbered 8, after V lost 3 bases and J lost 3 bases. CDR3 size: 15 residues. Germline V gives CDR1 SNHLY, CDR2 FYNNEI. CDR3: CASSDVTGASYEQYF. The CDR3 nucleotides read TGTGCCAGCAGTGATGTAACAGGGGCGAGCTACGAGCAGTACTTC.

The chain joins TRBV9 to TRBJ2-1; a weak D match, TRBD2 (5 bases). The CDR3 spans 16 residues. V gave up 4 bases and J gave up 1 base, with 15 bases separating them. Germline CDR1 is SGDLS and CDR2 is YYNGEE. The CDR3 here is CASSHARGLSYNEQFF. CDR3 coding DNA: TGTGCCAGCAGCCACGCAAGAGGGTTATCCTACAATGAGCAGTTCTTC.

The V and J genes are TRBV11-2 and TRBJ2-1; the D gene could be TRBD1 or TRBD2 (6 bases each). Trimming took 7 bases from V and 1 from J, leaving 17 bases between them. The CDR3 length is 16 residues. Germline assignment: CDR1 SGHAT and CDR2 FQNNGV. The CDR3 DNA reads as TGTGCCAGCACCCAACGGGGGCAGGGGTCCTACAATGAGCAGTTCTTC. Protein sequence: CASTQRGQGSYNEQFF. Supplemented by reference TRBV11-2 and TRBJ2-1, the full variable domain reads EAGVAQSPRYKIIEKRQSVAFWCNPISGHATLYWYQQILGQGPKLLIQFQNNGVVDDSQLPKDRFSAERLKGVDSTLKIQPAKLEDSAVYLCASTQRGQGSYNEQFFGPGTRLTVL.